The entry below gives a single TCR beta chain sequence along with its context. Its antigen remains unknown. The entry originates in a study of T cell responses to AZD1222 COVID-19 vaccine. Looking at the study overall: Pooling of second doses given at about 4 or about 12 weeks was done. Whole-study results and caveats: Regions 160-218 and 743-854 dominated among vaccine-associated CD4 TCRs spanning spike. Spike-specific TCR repertoires showed rising breadth and depth after two AZD1222 doses.

The CDR3 length is 15 residues. From germline, CDR1 is SNHLY and CDR2 FYNNEI. V shed 5 bases, J shed 0 bases, and the junction held 3 bases outside the gene matches. Repertoires were generated with immunoSEQ multiplex PCR, while TCRdb's copy carries only in-frame clones and drops some. Of under 200,000 clones in the sample, 90% are singletons; the top ten hold about 1.6%. V and J are TRBV2 and TRBJ2-5, with TRBD2 matching 10 bases. The clonotype was recovered from an adult in good health. The source was peripheral blood, collected on day 0 of AZD1222 vaccination. CDR3 DNA sequence: TGTGCCAGCAGTCGGACTAGCGGTGACCAAGAGACCCAGTACTTC. Its translation: CASSRTSGDQETQYF.